Presented here are 25 T cell receptor beta chains from one specimen sequenced in a study of vaccination effects on CD4 cells after COVID-19. Profiling relied on immunoSEQ multiplex PCR, and the TCRdb table lists in-frame clones only, not all of them. The sample includes about 73,000 clones, nearly 75% of them seen just once. These receptors lack a known antigen. The culture ran for approximately 9 days before CD4+ T cells were isolated. Each person got two doses of an mRNA SARS-CoV-2 vaccine, BNT162b2 or mRNA-1273. The sample in question was CD4+ T cells from PBMCs cultured without peptide, obtained after COVID-19 vaccination. The receptors here all came from a human donor who received a COVID-19 vaccine.

The V call is TRBV3-1 (or the pseudogene TRBV3-2), the J call TRBJ1-4, with D unclear. Germline loops: CDR1 LGHDT, CDR2 YNNKEL (reference sequence). The germline V and J ends were trimmed by 0 bases and 8 bases, with 10 bases remaining between them. The CDR3 totals 14 residues. The DNA for the CDR3 is TGTGCCAGCAGCCAAGATAGGGCAAGGGAAAAACTGTTTTTT. Its protein product is CASSQDRAREKLFF.

There are a few counts of this clone. The chain combines TRBV7-9 with TRBJ1-4; TRBD1 matches at 10 bases. CDR3 length: 15 residues. With V trimmed by 0 bases and J by 7 bases, 2 bases remained unmatched. The germline CDR1 and CDR2 sequences are SEHNR and FQNEAQ (reference sequence). The CDR3 sequence is CASSLAGDRGEKLFF. As DNA, the CDR3 is TGTGCCAGCAGCTTAGCCGGGGACAGGGGTGAAAAACTGTTTTTT.

Of note for this clone: Other DNA sequences in this specimen translate into the identical CDR3. V gene TRBV5-1 combines with J gene TRBJ2-3; TRBD2 is a possible D gene (6 bases). This CDR3 region has 14 residues. CDR1 and CDR2 from the germline V gene are SGHRS and YFSETQ. With 0 bases removed from V and 1 base from J, the gap between germline ends came to 6 bases. In DNA form, the CDR3 reads TGCGCCAGCAGCTTGGCGGGGGGCACAGATACGCAGTATTTT. Translation: CASSLAGGTDTQYF.

This clone was found a few times. The chain employs TRBV2 and TRBJ2-5, with D unresolved. V lost 1 base to trimming and J lost 2 bases, with 14 bases between them. CDR3 length equals 16 residues. Germline V CDR1 and CDR2: SNHLY, FYNNEI. The CDR3 region is CASSEDLGTMQETQYF. In DNA form, the CDR3 reads TGTGCCAGCAGTGAAGATCTAGGAACAATGCAAGAGACCCAGTACTTC.

The V and J genes are TRBV19 and TRBJ1-1, with D possibly being TRBD1 (5 bases). CDR3 size: 14 residues. V lost 3 bases to trimming and J lost 3 bases, with 11 bases between them. Germline-derived CDR1 and CDR2 are LNHDA and SQIVND (reference sequence). Here the CDR3 reads CASSIQGGDTEAFF. In DNA, the CDR3 is TGTGCCAGTAGTATCCAGGGAGGGGACACTGAAGCTTTCTTT.

This clone was detected a few times. V gene TRBV5-1 combines with J gene TRBJ1-4; perhaps TRBD1 as D (6 bases). Per the germline V gene, CDR1 is SGHRS and CDR2 is YFSETQ. CDR3 size: 15 residues. Trimming took 0 bases from V and 2 from J, leaving 8 bases between them. In DNA, the CDR3 is TGCGCCAGCAGCTTGGCCCAGGGGACTAATGAAAAACTGTTTTTT. This translates into CASSLAQGTNEKLFF.

The sample holds a few counts of this clone. The rearrangement uses TRBV10-1 and TRBJ2-7; 9 bases align to TRBD1. The V gene's germline CDR1 is WNHNN and CDR2 SYGVQD (reference sequence). This CDR3 is built from 13 residues. With 6 bases clipped from V and 8 bases from J, the junction kept 8 bases outside the gene matches. Here the CDR3 reads CASRFPGQGQQYV. The CDR3 DNA follows: TGCGCCAGCAGATTCCCGGGACAGGGACAGCAGTACGTC.

This clone occurred a few times. The chain has TRBV6-5 and TRBJ1-1; D call uncertain. This CDR3 is built from 15 residues. Germline V gene lookup returns CDR1 MNHEY and CDR2 SVGAGI. The V and J ends lost 0 bases and 3 bases respectively, with 11 bases between them. The CDR3 bases are TGTGCCAGCAGTTACTCTGCCCGGGCACACACTGAAGCTTTCTTT. Translation gives CASSYSARAHTEAFF.

V gene TRBV29-1 combines with J gene TRBJ2-5; D is unclear. The CDR3 covers 17 residues. Per germline, CDR1 SQVTM and CDR2 ANQGSEA. V lost 1 base and J lost 0, with 18 bases in between. The DNA for the CDR3 is TGCAGCGTTGAAGCAGGAACCGTTTTTATGTACCAAGAGACCCAGTACTTC. Translation: CSVEAGTVFMYQETQYF.

The rearrangement uses TRBV19 and TRBJ1-5, with D possibly TRBD1 on 6 matching bases. Germline V CDR1 and CDR2: LNHDA, SQIVND (reference sequence). The ends were cut back, 3 bases at V and 6 bases at J, with 15 bases in the middle. The CDR3 runs to 15 residues. CDR3 protein: CASSMGRFRGQPQHF. In DNA form, the CDR3 reads TGTGCCAGTAGTATGGGGAGGTTCAGGGGTCAGCCCCAGCATTTT.

V gene TRBV10-1 combines with J gene TRBJ2-5, with 9 nucleotides matching TRBD1. Germline V lookup: CDR1 WNHNN, CDR2 SYGVQD (reference sequence). The CDR3 sequence is 12 residues long. V gave up 6 bases and J gave up 13 bases; unmatched junction bases: 9. Here the CDR3 DNA reads TGCGCCAGCAGCCCTGGTACAGGGGGCACGTACTTC. Amino acids: CASSPGTGGTYF.

V usage is TRBV12-2 and J usage is TRBJ2-4; no check of the table's D call, TRBD1, against the DNA was made. TRBV12-2 is labeled a pseudogene. There are 14 residues in the CDR3. The CDR3 reads CASRLSQAKNIQYF. The DNA of the CDR3 is TGTGCAAGTCGCTTATCCCAGGCCAAAAACATTCAGTACTTC.

This clone occurred once. This chain connects TRBV7-3 to TRBJ2-5; D gene uncertain. Trimming pared 4 bases from V and 2 bases from J, leaving 8 bases between. The CDR3 sequence is 13 residues long. The germline V gene encodes CDR1 SGHTA and CDR2 FQGTGA. CDR3 DNA sequence: TGTGCCAGCAGCTCCAGGCCTCAAGAGACCCAGTACTTC. Protein: CASSSRPQETQYF. The full variable domain, rest sourced from reference TRBV7-3 and TRBJ2-5, is GAGVSQTPSNKVTEKGKYVELRCDPISGHTALYWYRQSLGQGPEFLIYFQGTGAADDSGLPNDRFFAVRPEGSVSTLKIQRTERGDSAVYLCASSSRPQETQYFGPGTRLLVL.

This clone occurred a few times. This rearrangement joins TRBV7-8 to TRBJ2-5; 7 bases align to TRBD2. This CDR3 is 16 amino acids long. Germline-derived CDR1 and CDR2 are SGHVS and FQNEAQ. Unmatched junction bases numbered 12, after V lost 5 bases and J lost 3 bases. This CDR3 is CASSALTSALKETQYF. CDR3 nucleotide sequence: TGTGCCAGCAGCGCACTTACTAGCGCCCTGAAAGAGACCCAGTACTTC.

This chain joins TRBV6-5 and TRBJ2-5; D is perhaps TRBD1 or TRBD2 (7 bases each). CDR1 is MNHEY and CDR2 is SVGAGI in the germline V gene. Trimming stripped 7 bases from V and 3 bases from J, with 18 bases between. The CDR3 extends over 15 amino acids. The CDR3 bases are TGTGCCAGCACCAGGGAGGGGGCACTGAAAGAGACCCAGTACTTC. This codes for CASTREGALKETQYF.

The V gene is TRBV5-6, the J gene TRBJ1-6, with TRBD1 as a possible D gene (5 bases). Trimming shortened V by 2 bases and J by 7 bases, and 10 bases separated the two germline ends. CDR1 and CDR2 from the germline V gene are SGHDT and YYEEEE. This CDR3 is 14 amino acids long. The CDR3: CASSLRDRNSPLHF. CDR3 sequence (DNA): TGTGCCAGCAGCTTAAGAGACAGAAATTCACCCCTCCACTTT.

The chain is built from TRBV6-5 and TRBJ1-2; 7 bases match TRBD1. V was clipped by 10 bases and J by 2 bases; unmatched bases: 1. CDR1 and CDR2 from the germline V gene are MNHEY and SVGAGI. The CDR3 is 11 amino acids. The CDR3 sequence is CAIRGNYGYTF. The CDR3 bases are TGTGCCATCAGGGGGAACTATGGCTACACCTTC.

This chain links TRBV6-6 with TRBJ1-2; the D gene is possibly TRBD1 (6 bases). CDR1 MNHNY and CDR2 SVGAGI come from the germline V gene (reference sequence). V was clipped by 7 bases and J by 3 bases, with 9 bases between them. The length of the CDR3 is 12 residues. DNA of the CDR3: TGTGCCAGCAATAAGGGGGACTATGGCTACACCTTC. Its protein product is CASNKGDYGYTF.

In its sample, this clone was seen a few times. This same CDR3 is encoded by further DNA sequences in the sample. The chain links TRBV7-3 to TRBJ1-1, with D uncertain. The CDR3 length is 13 residues. Germline lookup yields CDR1 SGHTA and CDR2 FQGTGA. V shed 3 bases and J shed 1 base, with 6 bases lying between them. In nucleotides, the CDR3 is TGTGCCAGCAGCTTGGGCAGGAACACTGAAGCTTTCTTT. Its protein product is CASSLGRNTEAFF.

The chain combines TRBV18 with TRBJ1-4; D ambiguous. The CDR3 spans 16 residues. Germline-derived CDR1 and CDR2 are KGHSH and LQKENI. V was shortened by 0 bases and J by 2 bases, with 10 bases between the two germline ends. In nucleotides, the CDR3 is TGTGCCAGCTCACCACCAGGCTTGCGTACTAATGAAAAACTGTTTTTT. It specifies CASSPPGLRTNEKLFF.

This sequence joins TRBV2 and TRBJ1-2, with 10 bases that match TRBD1. Germline V gene sequence: CDR1 SNHLY, CDR2 FYNNEI. The J segment lost 9 bases and the V segment lost 5 bases, leaving 9 bases of the junction unmatched. The CDR3 is 14 amino acids. The CDR3: CASSHERDRGSYTF. The DNA for the CDR3 is TGTGCCAGCAGTCACGAACGGGACAGGGGCAGCTACACCTTC.

The CDR3 spells CATSRDLSGGPYNEQFF. CDR3 bases: TGTGCCACCAGCAGAGATCTAAGCGGGGGGCCATACAATGAGCAGTTCTTC. The gene calls are TRBV15 and TRBJ2-1; 9 bases fit TRBD2. The CDR3 has 17 amino acids. Germline CDR1 and CDR2: LNHNV and YYDKDF (reference sequence). V shed 0 bases, J shed 4 bases, and the junction held 7 bases outside the gene matches.

The chain combines TRBV23-1 with TRBJ1-5; D gene unclear. TRBV23-1 is marked as an open reading frame, function uncertain. CDR3 length equals 18 residues. V was trimmed by 0 bases and J by 4 bases, leaving 19 bases between them. The CDR3 DNA sequence: TGCGCCAGCAGTCAATCTAATTGGGAGAGGCTCTTAAATCAGCCCCAGCATTTT. Residues: CASSQSNWERLLNQPQHF.

The rearrangement joins TRBV6-5 to TRBJ1-4, with TRBD1 matching over 8 bases. The V gene's germline CDR1 is MNHEY and CDR2 SVGAGI. CDR3 length equals 15 residues. V lost 6 bases and J lost 8; bases outside the gene matches: 11. In DNA form, the CDR3 reads TGTGCCAGCAGCCGGTACAGGGGGGCATTCGAAAAACTGTTTTTT. Its protein is CASSRYRGAFEKLFF.

This clone was seen only a few times. The rearrangement joins TRBV5-1 to TRBJ1-6; 7 nucleotides agree with TRBD1. The germline CDR1 and CDR2 sequences are SGHRS and YFSETQ. V trimming: 0 bases; J trimming: 9 bases; junction bases outside the gene matches: 6. The CDR3 is made up of 15 amino acids. CDR3 amino acids: CASSLATGTGSPLHF. Here the CDR3 DNA reads TGCGCCAGCAGCTTGGCGACAGGGACGGGTTCACCCCTCCACTTT.